Each of the 10 T cell receptor beta chains below was sequenced from the same sample in a study of identical twins. TCRdb processed the 5' RACE reads anew with MiXCR; each CDR3 protein has one entry. The table includes 470,000 or so distinct CDR3 sequences, approximately 24% detected once. These same records also appear under a second study, on T cells expressing NK-cell markers.

Material: CD4+ T cells sorted from blood. The source is a woman aged 18-35 years in good health.

This clonotype was found a few times. The CDR3 protein is CASSLRAVDNEQFF. CDR3 DNA: TGTGCCAGCAGCTTAAGGGCCGTCGACAATGAGCAGTTCTTC. The chain has TRBV7-9 and TRBJ2-1; no clear D gene. Germline CDR1 is SEHNR and CDR2 is FQNEAQ (reference sequence). The CDR3 has 14 amino acids. V lost 2 bases to trimming and J lost 5 bases, with 10 bases between them.

This clonotype was detected only a few times. The chain uses TRBV3-1 and TRBJ1-1; a weak D match, TRBD1 (6 bases). CDR1 is LGHDT, CDR2 YNNKEL, per germline (reference sequence). This CDR3 has 13 residues. V dropped 6 bases and J dropped 3 bases, with 11 bases sitting between them. For the CDR3, the DNA is TGTGCCAGCAGTGGACAGTTTGACACTGAAGCTTTCTTT. Residues: CASSGQFDTEAFF. Filled out from reference TRBV3-1 and TRBJ1-1, the complete variable domain reads DTAVSQTPKYLVTQMGNDKSIKCEQNLGHDTMYWYKQDSKKFLKIMFSYNNKELIINETVPNRFSPKSPDKAHLNLHINSLELGDSAVYFCASSGQFDTEAFFGQGTRLTVV.

The chain links TRBV12-3 or TRBV12-4 to TRBJ2-5; D may correspond to TRBD1 or TRBD2 (5 bases each). The CDR3 is 11 residues long. The CDR3 nucleotides are TGTGCGTCAACATCCGGGGACCTCAAGTACTTC. This encodes CASTSGDLKYF.

V and J are TRBV12-3 or TRBV12-4 and TRBJ2-3; no definite D call. This CDR3 is 13 amino acids long. Between the trimmed V and J ends, which lost 6 bases and 0 bases, there was a span of 7 bases. CDR3 nucleotides: TGTGCCAGCAGGATGATGAGCACAGATACGCAGTATTTT. Its translation is CASRMMSTDTQYF.

The rearrangement uses TRBV18 and TRBJ2-3, with D possibly TRBD1 on 6 matching bases. Germline V CDR1 and CDR2: KGHSH, LQKENI. V dropped 6 bases and J dropped 5 bases, with 18 bases sitting between them. CDR3 size: 15 residues. The CDR3 DNA sequence: TGTGCCAGCTCTCGAGGGGAACAGGGCCTAGATACGCAGTATTTT. This translates into CASSRGEQGLDTQYF.

In this sample, this clonotype turned up a few times. The chain recombines TRBV12-3 or TRBV12-4 with TRBJ1-2; D unresolved. Trimming took 2 bases from V and 8 from J, leaving 9 bases between them. This CDR3 has 12 residues. Written as DNA, the CDR3 is TGTGCCAGCAGTTTACGGGTCCTCGGCTACACCTTC. As protein: CASSLRVLGYTF.

This clonotype was seen more than once but under ten times. V gene TRBV29-1 combines with J gene TRBJ2-7, with a tentative D call TRBD2 (5 bases). Germline lookup yields CDR1 SQVTM and CDR2 ANQGSEA. The CDR3 is 11 amino acids. CDR3 residues: CSTRSSYEQYF. The CDR3 DNA reads as TGCAGTACTAGGAGTTCCTACGAGCAGTACTTC.

This clonotype was recorded a few times. V gene TRBV20-1 combines with J gene TRBJ2-7, with 9 bases lining up with TRBD1. After removal of 5 bases from V and 4 bases from J, the junction contained 6 bases not matched to a gene. The V gene's germline CDR1 is DFQATT and CDR2 SNEGSKA (reference sequence). The CDR3 runs to 13 residues. The CDR3 DNA reads TGCAGTGCTCCGGGACAGGGAGATTACGAGCAGTACTTC. This translates into CSAPGQGDYEQYF.

The CDR3 region has the DNA TGTGCCAGCAGTACGGGGACAGGGGCCCTCCCGGCCCTCCACTTT. It translates to CASSTGTGALPALHF. The chain combines TRBV7-9 with TRBJ1-6; 10 positions agree with TRBD1. CDR3 length: 15 residues. CDR1 and CDR2 from the germline V gene are SEHNR and FQNEAQ (reference sequence). V lost 6 bases to trimming and J lost 14 bases; unmatched junction nucleotides: 13.

V and J are TRBV3-1 and TRBJ2-5, with 8 bases aligning to TRBD2. This CDR3 spans 14 amino acids. Germline V gene data show CDR1 as LGHDT and CDR2 as YNNKEL (reference sequence). V lost 4 bases to trimming and J lost 5 bases; unmatched junction nucleotides: 6. CDR3 region: CASSPGLDQETQYF. As DNA, the CDR3 is TGTGCCAGCAGCCCGGGACTAGATCAGGAGACCCAGTACTTC.